The 28 T cell receptor beta chains presented below share a single source sample, sequenced in a study of glioma-infiltrating T cells. TCR alpha and beta CDR3 regions were amplified from RNA using iRepertoire nested multiplex PCR. Using its own MiXCR run on the multiplex PCR reads, TCRdb lists one record per CDR3 protein. The sample comprises about 130,000 distinct CDR3 sequences, 20% to 25% of which are singletons, and 25% to 30% rests with the top ten. Material for sequencing was glioma tissue, nonneoplastic brain tissue, or PBMCs (not recorded which). These receptors came from a human donor with low-grade glioma or glioblastoma, undergoing nonglioma brain surgery, or in good health (not recorded which).

Of note for this clonotype: A read error may explain this, as a much larger clone is one base away. The rearrangement joins TRBV20-1 to TRBJ2-3; 10 positions agree with TRBD2. CDR1 DFQATT and CDR2 SNEGSKA come from the germline V gene (reference sequence). This CDR3 region has 15 residues. For the CDR3, the DNA is TGCGGTGCTGACCTACTAGCGGGGCTGGCAGATACGCAGTATTTT. This encodes CGADLLAGLADTQYF.

Ten or more counts support this clonotype. J is TRBJ2-3 and V is TRBV20-1; D perhaps matches TRBD1 (7 bases). Germline CDR1 is DFQATT and CDR2 is SNEGSKA (reference sequence). The V and J ends lost 3 bases and 1 base respectively, with 11 bases between them. The CDR3 is 14 residues long. The CDR3 reads CSASAGGRTDTQYF. CDR3 DNA: TGCAGTGCTAGCGCAGGGGGGCGCACAGATACGCAGTATTTT.

This clonotype has a count of ten or more. CDR3 nucleotides: TGTGCCAGCAAAACAGAAAAGAATTCACCCCTCCACTTT. Its protein product is CASKTEKNSPLHF. The chain recombines TRBV6-1 with TRBJ1-6; no firm D call. The germline V gene has CDR1 MNHNS and CDR2 SASEGT. V was trimmed by 7 bases and J by 7 bases, leaving 11 bases between them. The CDR3 has 13 amino acids.

This clonotype was seen many times. V usage is TRBV15 and J usage is TRBJ1-6; D is uncertain. The germline V and J ends were trimmed by 1 base and 9 bases, with 7 bases remaining between them. Per germline, CDR1 LNHNV and CDR2 YYDKDF (reference sequence). CDR3 size: 13 residues. The CDR3 protein is CATSRGVGSPLHF. The CDR3 DNA reads as TGTGCCACCAGCAGAGGAGTAGGTTCACCCCTCCACTTT.

The chain combines TRBV24-1 with TRBJ2-7; maybe TRBD1 (5 bases). The CDR3 extends over 11 amino acids. Germline lookup yields CDR1 KGHDR and CDR2 SFDVKD. The V and J ends lost 8 bases and 5 bases respectively, with 9 bases between them. CDR3 in amino acids: CATIGVDEQYV. CDR3 DNA sequence: TGTGCCACCATAGGGGTGGACGAGCAGTACGTC.

This clonotype showed up just a few times. V gene TRBV19 combines with J gene TRBJ2-3; D gene uncertain. Trimming left V 5 bases short and J 4 bases short, with 16 bases between. The CDR3 runs to 15 residues. Germline lookup yields CDR1 LNHDA and CDR2 SQIVND (reference sequence). The CDR3 loop is CASSALAPDPDTQYF. CDR3 coding DNA: TGTGCCAGTAGTGCCCTGGCCCCGGACCCAGATACGCAGTATTTT.

The rearrangement uses TRBV7-2 and TRBJ1-3; D remains ambiguous. The germline V and J ends were trimmed by 6 bases and 0 bases, with 12 bases remaining between them. The CDR3 spans 15 residues. Germline V gene data show CDR1 as SGHTA and CDR2 as FQGNSA. Here the CDR3 reads CASRPGPSSGNTIYF. CDR3 sequence (DNA): TGTGCCAGCAGACCTGGACCGAGCTCTGGAAACACCATATATTTT.

The V gene is TRBV29-1, the J gene TRBJ1-1; no definite D call. The CDR3 totals 13 residues. Per the germline V gene, CDR1 is SQVTM and CDR2 is ANQGSEA. The V and J ends lost 5 bases and 3 bases respectively, with 13 bases between them. This CDR3 reads CSVLGREDTEAFF. Here the CDR3 DNA reads TGCAGCGTTCTGGGCCGGGAGGACACTGAAGCTTTCTTT.

This clonotype was recorded at least ten times. The junction departs from germline at one end; a sequencing error may be responsible. The gene calls are TRBV27 and TRBJ1-6, with D maybe TRBD1 (6 bases). Looked up from germline, CDR1 is MNHEY and CDR2 is SMNVEV (reference sequence). The CDR3 spans 17 residues. Written as DNA, the CDR3 is TGTGCCAGCAGACACAGGGACTCCACCTCCAATAATTCACCCCTCCACTTT. This gives the protein CASRHRDSTSNNSPLHF.

V usage is TRBV4-2 and J usage is TRBJ2-6; D is perhaps TRBD1 (6 bases). This CDR3 has 18 residues. In germline, CDR1 is LGHNA, CDR2 YNFKEQ. With 1 base removed from V and 0 bases from J, the gap between germline ends came to 13 bases. The CDR3 region is CASSQAPGQSSGANVLTF. The CDR3 DNA reads TGTGCCAGCAGCCAAGCTCCGGGACAATCCTCTGGGGCCAACGTCCTGACTTTC.

This clonotype has a count of ten or more. The V gene is TRBV27, the J gene TRBJ1-1; D gene uncertain. CDR1 MNHEY and CDR2 SMNVEV come from the germline V gene (reference sequence). Trimming pared 5 bases from V and 5 bases from J, leaving 12 bases between. The CDR3 contains 13 residues. CDR3 region: CASSAKGWTEAFF. DNA of the CDR3: TGTGCCAGCAGTGCGAAGGGTTGGACTGAAGCTTTCTTT.

This clonotype was picked up many times. The V and J genes are TRBV6-1 and TRBJ2-7, with a possible D match to TRBD2 (6 bases). CDR1 and CDR2 from the germline V gene are MNHNS and SASEGT. The CDR3 contains 14 residues. V shed 8 bases and J shed 4 bases, with 18 bases lying between them. The CDR3 region is CASQPAGGGYEQYV. CDR3 in DNA: TGTGCCAGCCAACCAGCGGGTGGAGGGTACGAGCAGTACGTC.

This clonotype has only a few counts. The junction departs from germline at one end; a sequencing error may be responsible. The chain combines TRBV7-7 with TRBJ2-5, with a weak D call TRBD1 (5 bases). CDR1 SSHAT and CDR2 FNYEAQ come from the germline V gene (reference sequence). The CDR3 extends over 15 amino acids. The CDR3 is CASSLDGRATETQYF. The CDR3 nucleotides are TGTGCTAGCAGCTTAGATGGCAGGGCGACGGAGACCCAGTACTTC.

This clonotype was picked up a small number of times. Relative to the germline gene, one junction end is altered; a read error may explain this. The rearrangement links TRBV7-2 to TRBJ2-5; 11 nucleotides line up with TRBD2. Germline CDR1 is SGHTA and CDR2 is FQGNSA. CDR3 length: 18 residues. The CDR3 sequence is CASSLVGTSGSLREAQYF. CDR3 nucleotides: TGTGCCAGCAGCTTAGTCGGGACTAGCGGATCCCTAAGAGAGGCCCAGTACTTC. The whole variable domain, remainder taken from reference TRBV7-2 and TRBJ2-5, is GAGVSQSPSNKVTEKGKDVELRCDPISGHTALYWYRQSLGQGLEFLIYFQGNSAPDKSGLPSDRFSAERTGGSVSTLTIQRTQQEDSAVYLCASSLVGTSGSLREAQYFGPGTRLLVL.

This sequence joins TRBV6-6 and TRBJ1-5; weak D call: TRBD1 (6 bases). The CDR3 consists of 13 residues. Per the germline V gene, CDR1 is MNHNY and CDR2 is SVGAGI (reference sequence). Trimming pared 4 bases from V and 10 bases from J, leaving 14 bases between. In nucleotides, the CDR3 is TGTGCCAGCAGTTCTCACCAGGGGTCACCCCAGCATTTT. This translates into CASSSHQGSPQHF.

Ten or more counts support this clonotype. The chain has TRBV27 and TRBJ1-1, with 11 bases that match TRBD1. Germline lookup yields CDR1 MNHEY and CDR2 SMNVEV (reference sequence). The length of the CDR3 is 13 residues. V lost 6 bases, J lost 5 bases, and 2 bases stayed unmatched. The CDR3 region is CASRDRGQTEAFF. DNA for the CDR3: TGTGCCAGCAGGGACAGGGGGCAAACTGAAGCTTTCTTT.

The CDR3 spells CAILTGVDSYGYTF. The CDR3 nucleotides read TGTGCCATACTGACAGGGGTGGACAGCTATGGCTACACCTTC. The chain joins TRBV2 to TRBJ1-2; 8 positions match TRBD1. The V gene's germline CDR1 is SNHLY and CDR2 FYNNEI. J gave up 4 bases and V 10 bases, and 11 bases lay outside the gene matches. The CDR3 totals 14 residues.

This clonotype has a handful of counts. A much more abundant neighbour one base away suggests this may be a read error. The J gene is TRBJ2-1, the V gene TRBV20-1, with 8 bases fitting TRBD1. The CDR3 has 12 amino acids. Germline V CDR1 and CDR2: DFQATT, SNEGSKA (reference sequence). The CDR3 reads CGATDRGNEQFF. The CDR3 DNA reads TGCGGTGCTACTGACAGGGGTAATGAGCAGTTCTTC.

This clonotype was detected only a few times. The gene calls are TRBV6-1 and TRBJ1-2; TRBD1 agrees at 9 bases. The CDR3 runs to 16 residues. Germline V lookup: CDR1 MNHNS, CDR2 SASEGT. Trimming at V came to 6 bases and at J to 8 bases, leaving 16 bases not matched to a gene. The CDR3 nucleotides read TGTGCCAGCAGCCCACGAGGGTACAGGGGGCTAGAAGGCTACACCTTC. Translation gives CASSPRGYRGLEGYTF.

This chain links TRBV28 with TRBJ2-2; 8 bases match TRBD1. The V gene end was trimmed by 4 bases and the J gene end by 7 bases; junction bases not matched to a gene: 2. The CDR3 loop spans 13 amino acids. The germline gives CDR1 MDHEN, CDR2 SYDVKM. This chain's CDR3 is CASSSTGVGELFF. The CDR3 coding sequence is TGTGCCAGCAGTTCGACAGGGGTCGGGGAGCTGTTTTTT.

The chain uses TRBV6-4 and TRBJ1-6, with D perhaps matching TRBD1 (5 bases). This CDR3 region has 14 residues. CDR1 MRHNA and CDR2 SNTAGT come from the germline V gene. With 6 bases removed from V and 5 bases from J, the gap between germline ends came to 11 bases. The CDR3 here is CASSRDRDNSPLHF. The CDR3 region has the DNA TGTGCCAGCAGCAGAGACAGAGATAATTCACCCCTCCACTTT.

The V gene is TRBV20-1, the J gene TRBJ1-1; a weak D match, TRBD1 (5 bases). V was trimmed by 3 bases and J by 4 bases, leaving 15 bases between them. CDR3 size: 14 residues. Germline V gives CDR1 DFQATT, CDR2 SNEGSKA (reference sequence). The CDR3: CSARGGGLSTEAFF. In DNA form, the CDR3 reads TGCAGTGCTAGGGGGGGAGGTCTAAGCACTGAAGCTTTCTTT.

The chain combines TRBV3-1 with TRBJ1-5; D is uncertain. The CDR3 length is 13 residues. Trimming removed 4 bases at V and 9 bases at J, with 13 bases between. The germline gives CDR1 LGHDT, CDR2 YNNKEL (reference sequence). CDR3 nucleotide sequence: TGTGCCAGCAGCCCCAGGCTGGGATCGCCCCAGCATTTT. Translated: CASSPRLGSPQHF. Using reference TRBV3-1 and TRBJ1-5 for the parts outside the CDR3, the full variable domain is DTAVSQTPKYLVTQMGNDKSIKCEQNLGHDTMYWYKQDSKKFLKIMFSYNNKELIINETVPNRFSPKSPDKAHLNLHINSLELGDSAVYFCASSPRLGSPQHFGDGTRLSIL.

This clonotype was counted many times. The chain joins TRBV6-1 to TRBJ2-1; TRBD2 aligns across 14 bases. Looked up from germline, CDR1 is MNHNS and CDR2 is SASEGT. Germline trimming cut 3 bases from V and 3 bases from J; bases unmatched to any gene: 7. The CDR3 contains 18 residues. In nucleotides, the CDR3 is TGTGCCAGCAGTGAGCTTGGGACTAGCGGGGGCCTCTACAATGAGCAGTTCTTC. This gives the protein CASSELGTSGGLYNEQFF.

This clonotype was picked up many times. The chain combines TRBV15 with TRBJ2-3, with a weak D call TRBD1 (7 bases). Between the trimmed V and J ends, which lost 0 bases and 9 bases, there was a span of 19 bases. The CDR3 extends over 16 amino acids. The V gene's germline CDR1 is LNHNV and CDR2 YYDKDF (reference sequence). CDR3 nucleotide sequence: TGTGCCACCAGCAGAGATTCGGCCAGGGGGGAAATAACGCAGTATTTT. Protein: CATSRDSARGEITQYF.

This clonotype has just one count. This chain links TRBV7-9 with TRBJ2-4; a possible D gene is TRBD2 (5 bases). V was clipped by 4 bases and J by 6 bases, with 10 bases between them. Germline values: CDR1 SEHNR, CDR2 FQNEAQ (reference sequence). The CDR3 has 13 amino acids. CDR3 DNA: TGTGCCAGCAGCTCAGTACTAGGAAACATTCAGTACTTC. Translated: CASSSVLGNIQYF.

This clonotype has more than one count but fewer than ten. The V call is TRBV4-1, the J call TRBJ2-5; no clear D. The CDR3 length is 14 residues. The germline CDR1 and CDR2 sequences are MGHRA and YSYEKL. Trimming pared 3 bases from V and 1 base from J, leaving 9 bases between. CDR3 in DNA: TGCGCCAGCAGCCAGGCCGGCCTCCAAGAGACCCAGTACTTC. Amino acids: CASSQAGLQETQYF.

This clonotype was recorded at least ten times. The chain employs TRBV6-1 and TRBJ2-1, with D possibly matching TRBD1 (5 bases). V was trimmed by 6 bases and J by 0 bases, leaving 12 bases between them. The CDR3 is made up of 15 amino acids. Per the germline V gene, CDR1 is MNHNS and CDR2 is SASEGT. This CDR3 reads CASRPDRSSYNEQFF. Written as DNA, the CDR3 is TGTGCCAGCAGACCCGACAGATCCTCCTACAATGAGCAGTTCTTC.